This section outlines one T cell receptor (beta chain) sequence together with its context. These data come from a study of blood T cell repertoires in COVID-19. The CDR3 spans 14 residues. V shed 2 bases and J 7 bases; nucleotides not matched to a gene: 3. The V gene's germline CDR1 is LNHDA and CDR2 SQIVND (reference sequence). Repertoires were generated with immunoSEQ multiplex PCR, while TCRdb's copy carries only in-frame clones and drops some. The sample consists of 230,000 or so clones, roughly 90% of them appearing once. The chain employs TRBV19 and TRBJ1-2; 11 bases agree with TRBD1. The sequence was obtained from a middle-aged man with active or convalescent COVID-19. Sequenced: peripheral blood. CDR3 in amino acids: CASSISDRGLGYTF. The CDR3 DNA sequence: TGTGCCAGTAGTATATCGGACAGGGGGCTTGGCTACACCTTC.